The present entry profiles one TCR beta chain with its context. The antigen is unknown. Assay: immunoSEQ multiplex PCR; the TCRdb copy retains only in-frame clones and omits some. The data show 2 million to 2.5 million clones, about nine tenths seen once. This sample was taken from a study of shared clonotypes between healthy human individuals. Whole-study results and caveats: There were few donors, and this limited the genetic and exposure-history diversity represented. The study generally estimated greater richness for naive than memory subsets. Rarefaction indicated that sorted-subset sequencing remained incomplete although depth was large.

Each sample came from a Caucasian adult donor living in Nashville, Tennessee. V gave up 5 bases and J gave up 7 bases; unmatched junction bases: 3. This CDR3 is built from 13 residues. The germline CDR1 and CDR2 sequences are MNHEY and SMNVEV (reference sequence). The rearrangement uses TRBV27 and TRBJ1-4, with 8 bases matching TRBD1. The sample was naive CD4+ T cells from PBMCs. The subset is: CD45RA+ positively selected. This clonotype was sampled from a man between 18 and 29 years old in good health. Some clones in this sample may be carry-over from other donors' samples. CDR3 coding DNA: TGTGCCAGCAGTCCCCAGGGGGCTGAAAAACTGTTTTTT. Amino acid sequence: CASSPQGAEKLFF.